The rows below give T cell receptor beta chains drawn from one sample of a study of blood T cell repertoires in COVID-19. The table came from immunoSEQ multiplex PCR; TCRdb's copy has only in-frame clones and leaves some out. The table lists fewer than 80,000 clones, just over 85% of them singletons. The material sequenced was peripheral blood. These receptors were collected from a man aged 25 to 40 with acute or convalescent COVID-19. The CDR3 runs from the conserved cysteine through the conserved F or W. D genes are given only for firm matches. Clone size is stated in some rows and not others, as once, few, many or a class when expanded.

d_call,j_call,clone_size,v_call,cdr3_nt,cdr3_aa
TRBD2,TRBJ2-5,.,TRBV5-1,TGCGCCAGCAGCGTAACCGGGACTAAAGGAGAGACCCAGTACTTC,CASSVTGTKGETQYF
TRBD1,TRBJ1-5,once,TRBV6-5,TGTGCCAGCAGTAGGACAGGGGGCGCAAGGCAGCCCCAGCATTTT,CASSRTGGARQPQHF
.,TRBJ1-3,.,TRBV7-9,TGTGCCAGCAGGGATAGACTGATGGGAAACACCATATATTTT,CASRDRLMGNTIYF
TRBD2,TRBJ2-7,.,TRBV11-3,TGTGCCAGCAGCTTAGGAGCTAGCGGGGTTTACGAGCAGTACTTC,CASSLGASGVYEQYF
TRBD1,TRBJ1-1,.,TRBV7-2,TGTGCCAGCAGCCTCCGAGGACAGGTGAACACTGAAGCTTTCTTT,CASSLRGQVNTEAFF
.,TRBJ1-6,.,TRBV14,TGTGCCAGCAGCCACGCGGCCCAAAATTCACCCCTCCACTTT,CASSHAAQNSPLHF
TRBD1,TRBJ2-3,.,TRBV27,TGTGCCAGCAGGGGACAGCGCACAGATACGCAGTATTTT,CASRGQRTDTQYF
.,TRBJ2-4,.,TRBV19,TGTGCCAGTAGTATAGCACAGGGCATTCAGTACTTC,CASSIAQGIQYF
TRBD2,TRBJ2-5,.,TRBV5-1,TGCGCCAGCAGCTTGGGGATTAGCGGGATAGAGACCCAGTACTTC,CASSLGISGIETQYF
.,TRBJ2-3,.,TRBV27,TGTGCCAGCAGCCCCGAAGCTCGGGATACGCAGTATTTT,CASSPEARDTQYF
TRBD1,TRBJ2-3,.,TRBV6-2/TRBV6-3,TGTGCCAGCAGTTCGACAGGGAGCACAGATACGCAGTATTTT,CASSSTGSTDTQYF
.,TRBJ1-5,.,TRBV7-3,TGTGCCAGCAGCTTAGGGCCTAATCAGCCCCAGCATTTT,CASSLGPNQPQHF
.,TRBJ1-2,.,TRBV6-1,TGTGCCAGCAGCCTCCGGGGTGGCTACACCTTC,CASSLRGGYTF
.,TRBJ2-1,.,TRBV5-1,TGCGCCAGCAGCTTGAAGTTGGAGGGGCTCAATGAGCAGTTCTTC,CASSLKLEGLNEQFF
TRBD1,TRBJ1-5,.,TRBV6-1,TGTGCCAGCAGTGATGAGACAGGGGGCTTCAATCAGCCCCAGCATTTT,CASSDETGGFNQPQHF
.,TRBJ1-5,.,TRBV19,TGTGCCAGTACGGGGAACCAGGTCGCCCTCAATCAGCCCCAGCATTTT,CASTGNQVALNQPQHF
.,TRBJ2-2,.,TRBV7-3,TGTGCCAGCAGCTTAAACGGGAACACCGGGGAGCTGTTTTTT,CASSLNGNTGELFF
TRBD1,TRBJ2-2,.,TRBV19,TGTGCCAGTAGCATTCAAGAAACAGGGGCCGGGGAGCTGTTTTTT,CASSIQETGAGELFF
.,TRBJ1-1,.,TRBV30,TGTGCCTGGAGTGTACCCTACTCGGGGATTAGAGGGTCGAACACTGAAGCTTTCTTT,CAWSVPYSGIRGSNTEAFF
TRBD1,TRBJ1-4,once,TRBV7-2,TGTGCCAGCAGCCCCCGGGACAGGGAGGGCGAAAAACTGTTTTTT,CASSPRDREGEKLFF
TRBD1,TRBJ1-1,.,TRBV5-6,TGTGCCAGCTTCGTACGGACAGGGGGCCATAATAGGATCTTT,CASFVRTGGHNRIF
TRBD2,TRBJ2-1,.,TRBV28,TGTGCCAGCAGCGGCTGGGAGCGGGAGGACAACAATGAGCAGTTCTTC,CASSGWEREDNNEQFF
TRBD1,TRBJ1-1,.,TRBV4-2,TGTGCCAGCAGCCCGACAGGGGGCGCGGGCACTGAAGCTTTCTTT,CASSPTGGAGTEAFF
.,TRBJ1-1,.,TRBV7-3,TGTGCCAGCAGCTTAGAAAGGGGGACTGAAGCTTTCTTT,CASSLERGTEAFF
.,TRBJ1-6,once,TRBV6-6,TGTGCCAGCAGTTACTCGGAGGGTTATTCACCCCTCCACTTT,CASSYSEGYSPLHF
TRBD2,TRBJ2-5,.,TRBV5-1,TGCGCCAGCAGTGAAGAGGGACCAAGTTTAGCGGGGGGGCTAGAGACCCAGTACTTC,CASSEEGPSLAGGLETQYF
.,TRBJ1-1,.,TRBV18,TGTGCCAGCTCACCCGTCAGAAACACTGAAGCTTTCTTT,CASSPVRNTEAFF
.,TRBJ1-2,.,TRBV2,TGTGCCAGCAGTGTCAGGGTAGAAAGCTATGGCTACACCTTC,CASSVRVESYGYTF
TRBD1,TRBJ1-1,.,TRBV24-1,TGTGCCACCAGTGACCCAAAACACAGGGGTGGCACTGAAGCTTTCTTT,CATSDPKHRGGTEAFF
.,TRBJ2-3,few,TRBV27,TGTGCCAGCAGCCTGACAGAGAGCACAGATACGCAGTATTTT,CASSLTESTDTQYF
TRBD2,TRBJ2-5,.,TRBV14,TGTGCCAGCAGCCTACTAGCGGGGGGACATCAAGAGACCCAGTACTTC,CASSLLAGGHQETQYF
TRBD2,TRBJ2-5,.,TRBV7-2,TGTGCCAGCAGCTTAGGGGGCCTACTAGCGGTGGAGACCCAGTACTTC,CASSLGGLLAVETQYF
.,TRBJ1-1,.,TRBV6-5,TGTGCCAGCAGTCTACTAACGTTGAACACTGAAGCTTTCTTT,CASSLLTLNTEAFF
.,TRBJ1-6,.,TRBV10-3,TGTGCCATCAGTCCCACCGACAGGTCACCCCTCCACTTT,CAISPTDRSPLHF
.,TRBJ1-1,once,TRBV6-5,TGTGCCAGCAGAAGACAGGTGGGGAACACTGAAGCTTTCTTT,CASRRQVGNTEAFF
.,TRBJ2-2,.,TRBV6-6,TGTGCCAGCAGTTACTATCCAGGCTCGAACACCGGGGAGCTGTTTTTT,CASSYYPGSNTGELFF
TRBD1,TRBJ1-2,.,TRBV2,TGTGCCAGCAAAGGGTCTGCAGTAACGACAGGGGCTAACTATGGCTACACCTTC,CASKGSAVTTGANYGYTF
.,TRBJ1-5,.,TRBV2,TGTGCCAGCAGGTTATGGGGCACCGGTCAGCCCCAGCATTTT,CASRLWGTGQPQHF
.,TRBJ2-1,.,TRBV5-5,TGTGCCAGCAGCCGGGACACTTACAATGAGCAGTTCTTC,CASSRDTYNEQFF
.,TRBJ2-3,.,TRBV1,TGCACCAGCAGCCAAGCGACTCCAGCGGGGGAGTTCACAGATACGCAGTATTTT,CTSSQATPAGEFTDTQYF
TRBD1,TRBJ2-3,.,TRBV27,TGTGCCAGCAGAACACAGGGGGCGTCAGATACGCAGTATTTT,CASRTQGASDTQYF